The 13 T cell receptor beta chains reported below all come from one sample, sequenced in a study of blood T cell repertoires in COVID-19. Measured with immunoSEQ multiplex PCR; TCRdb has only the in-frame clones, and not every one. The repertoire holds some 180,000 clones, with about 78% as singletons. What was sequenced was peripheral blood. The receptor source for this set is a woman aged 50 to 60 with active or convalescent COVID-19.

The gene calls are TRBV7-2 and TRBJ1-5; D ambiguous. The CDR3 is made up of 14 amino acids. V gave up 4 bases and J gave up 6 bases, with 13 bases separating them. Germline CDR1 is SGHTA and CDR2 is FQGNSA. The CDR3 sequence: CASSSDAAGQPQHF. The CDR3 nucleotides read TGTGCCAGCAGCTCCGACGCGGCGGGTCAGCCCCAGCATTTT.

The chain links TRBV18 to TRBJ2-1; D is perhaps TRBD1 (5 bases). The CDR3 has 15 residues. The V gene lost 4 bases and the J gene lost 9 bases, with 19 bases spanning the gap. The germline gives CDR1 KGHSH, CDR2 LQKENI. The CDR3 bases are TGTGCCAGCTCACTTGTGACAGATCAAACGGCTGAGCAGTTCTTC. Its translation: CASSLVTDQTAEQFF.

This clone showed up just a few times. J is TRBJ1-1 and V is TRBV23-1, with TRBD1 matching over 8 bases. TRBV23-1 belongs to the ORF category, with a function that is uncertain. Germline trimming cut 7 bases from V and 1 base from J; bases unmatched to any gene: 14. CDR3 length equals 17 residues. Written as DNA, the CDR3 is TGCGCCAGCACCCAATGGCCCTCGGACAGGGAGAACACTGAAGCTTTCTTT. The encoded protein is CASTQWPSDRENTEAFF.

The chain recombines TRBV19 with TRBJ1-2; D is uncertain. V was shortened by 3 bases and J by 8 bases, with 13 bases between the two germline ends. The V gene's germline CDR1 is LNHDA and CDR2 SQIVND (reference sequence). The CDR3 totals 13 residues. The DNA of the CDR3 is TGTGCCAGTAGTATCCCGGCAGGTTCGGGCTACACCTTC. Translated, it gives CASSIPAGSGYTF.

The chain links TRBV21-1 to TRBJ1-2; the table gives TRBD1 as D, unverified against the DNA. TRBV21-1 is annotated as a pseudogene. The CDR3 totals 13 residues. DNA for the CDR3: TGTGCCAGCAGCAGGGGCGGCAATAAAGGCTACACCTTC. Protein sequence: CASSRGGNKGYTF.

The chain recombines TRBV19 with TRBJ2-3; TRBD2 aligns across 9 bases. Germline CDR1 and CDR2: LNHDA and SQIVND (reference sequence). The CDR3 has 15 residues. V was clipped by 6 bases and J by 5 bases; unmatched bases: 9. The CDR3 reads CASSFYSGGGDTQYF. In DNA, the CDR3 is TGTGCCAGTAGCTTCTATAGCGGGGGAGGAGATACGCAGTATTTT.

This clone was recorded only once. Written as DNA, the CDR3 is TGTGCCAGCTCACCACTGGACAGCGGAGAGACCCAGTACTTC. Translated, it gives CASSPLDSGETQYF. This rearrangement joins TRBV18 to TRBJ2-5; perhaps TRBD1 as D (6 bases). CDR3 size: 14 residues. Germline lookup yields CDR1 KGHSH and CDR2 LQKENI. V dropped 1 base and J dropped 4 bases, with 10 bases sitting between them. Supplemented by reference TRBV18 and TRBJ2-5, the full variable domain reads NAGVMQNPRHLVRRRGQEARLRCSPMKGHSHVYWYRQLPEEGLKFMVYLQKENIIDESGMPKERFSAEFPKEGPSILRIQQVVRGDSAAYFCASSPLDSGETQYFGPGTRLLVL.

A note on this clone: This sample includes further DNA sequences coding for the same CDR3. V usage is TRBV19 and J usage is TRBJ1-6; D might be TRBD1 (5 bases). Per the germline V gene, CDR1 is LNHDA and CDR2 is SQIVND (reference sequence). The CDR3 length is 14 residues. V was trimmed by 9 bases and J by 0 bases, leaving 9 bases between them. In DNA, the CDR3 is TGTGCCAGCCGACAGAGCTCCTATAATTCACCCCTCCACTTT. This codes for CASRQSSYNSPLHF.

This clone was seen more than once but under ten times. The chain couples TRBV12-3 or TRBV12-4 to TRBJ1-1, with 7 bases matching TRBD1. The J segment lost 3 bases and the V segment lost 8 bases, leaving 6 bases of the junction unmatched. CDR3 length: 13 amino acids. The CDR3 DNA reads TGTGCCAGCGACGACAGGGAGGACACTGAAGCTTTCTTT. Encoded protein: CASDDREDTEAFF.

The rearrangement uses TRBV7-2 and TRBJ1-2; 7 nucleotides line up with TRBD1. Trimming at V came to 4 bases and at J to 4 bases, leaving 9 bases not matched to a gene. Germline assignment: CDR1 SGHTA and CDR2 FQGNSA. The CDR3 is made up of 15 amino acids. In DNA, the CDR3 is TGTGCCAGCAGCTCCCCCCGGACAGGAGTCTATGGCTACACCTTC. It yields the protein CASSSPRTGVYGYTF. The full variable domain, rest sourced from reference TRBV7-2 and TRBJ1-2, is GAGVSQSPSNKVTEKGKDVELRCDPISGHTALYWYRQSLGQGLEFLIYFQGNSAPDKSGLPSDRFSAERTGGSVSTLTIQRTQQEDSAVYLCASSSPRTGVYGYTFGSGTRLTVV.

The chain combines TRBV2 with TRBJ1-1; D not certain. This CDR3 is built from 15 residues. Deletions cut 1 base from V and 7 bases from J, with 16 bases between. The germline CDR1 and CDR2 sequences are SNHLY and FYNNEI. The CDR3 loop is CASSEDGSAAFEAFF. The CDR3 DNA sequence: TGTGCCAGCAGTGAAGATGGGTCTGCGGCCTTTGAAGCTTTCTTT. Complete variable domain (other parts from reference TRBV2 and TRBJ1-1): EPEVTQTPSHQVTQMGQEVILRCVPISNHLYFYWYRQILGQKVEFLVSFYNNEISEKSEIFDDQFSVERPDGSNFTLKIRSTKLEDSAMYFCASSEDGSAAFEAFFGQGTRLTVV.

The rearrangement links TRBV5-4 to TRBJ2-7; D is perhaps TRBD2 (6 bases). The CDR3 runs 12 residues. The germline V and J ends were trimmed by 4 bases and 7 bases, with 12 bases remaining between them. The germline gives CDR1 SGHNT, CDR2 YYREEE (reference sequence). Here the CDR3 reads CASSRDFSEQYF. The CDR3 nucleotides are TGTGCCAGCAGCCGGGACTTCTCAGAGCAGTACTTC.

This chain connects TRBV2 to TRBJ2-3; 9 bases are shared with TRBD1. CDR3 length: 14 residues. With V trimmed by 8 bases and J by 10 bases, 13 bases remained unmatched. Looked up from germline, CDR1 is SNHLY and CDR2 is FYNNEI. CDR3 sequence reads: CASEGTGTMGAQYF. The CDR3 DNA follows: TGTGCCAGCGAAGGGACAGGGACTATGGGGGCGCAGTATTTT.